Sequencing of this T cell receptor beta chain was carried out in a study of blood T cell repertoires in COVID-19. Study as a whole: COVID-19 samples collected from the United States, Italy and Spain covered acute and convalescent phases.

Original processing notes: Reference gene primers were amplified, and this amplification served to estimate nucleated cell counts. The table came from immunoSEQ multiplex PCR; TCRdb's copy has only in-frame clones and leaves some out. Clonal size and the V and J genes are those of that table, whereas D and trimming came from the DNA. The sample has about 480,000 clones, around 87% seen once; the top ten hold about 2%. The study recruited people aged about 18 to 90 years across roughly 23 US areas. Cohorts were determined from participant-reported clinical history. The sample consisted of PBMCs or T cells enriched from blood (not recorded which). The sequence was obtained from a woman between 40 and 55 years old who had recovered from COVID-19.

The CDR3 spells CASSYRGLAGGPNEQFF. CDR3 bases: TGTGCCAGCAGTTACCGGGGACTAGCGGGAGGGCCTAATGAGCAGTTCTTC. The chain carries TRBV6-2 or TRBV6-3 and TRBJ2-1, with 16 bases lining up with TRBD2. V dropped 2 bases and J dropped 7; count of bases not matched to a gene: 5. Germline-derived CDR1 and CDR2 are MNHEY and SVGEGT. This CDR3 is built from 17 residues.